This TCR beta chain appears in the sequencing data of a study of shared clonotypes between healthy human individuals. Study summary: Plates per donor: three CD4 naive, three CD4 memory, two CD8 naive, one CD8 memory. Findings of the study overall: The low donor count limited represented genetic and exposure-history diversity. Memory subsets generally showed smaller estimated richness than naive subsets did.

Cells designated naive CD8 were CD45RO-negative and were positively selected for CCR7, with terminally differentiated effector memory CD45RA+ cells excluded. J gave up 8 bases and V 8 bases, and 14 bases lay outside the gene matches. The CDR3 loop spans 15 amino acids. Germline loops: CDR1 MNHEY, CDR2 SMNVEV (reference sequence). This clone was counted many times. Its antigen remains unknown. Repertoires were generated with immunoSEQ multiplex PCR, while TCRdb's copy carries only in-frame clones and drops some. The top ten clones hold 24% of a sample with hundreds of thousands of clones, around 92% of them seen once.

The sequence was collected from a man younger than 45 in good health. This chain connects TRBV27 to TRBJ2-4; 8 positions agree with TRBD1. Sequencing was done on a sample of naive CD8+ T cells sorted from blood. CDR3 bases: TGTGCCAGCGCTGAGTGGGCAGGGGGCACGGACATTCAGTACTTC. Amino acids: CASAEWAGGTDIQYF.